Below are 27 T cell receptor beta chains sequenced from a single sample in a study of CD8 T cells in ankylosing spondylitis. General study findings and limits: It appeared that ankylosing spondylitis blood was characterized by a TCR beta motif of several highly homologous variants.

Their antigens are not known. MiXCR, applied by TCRdb to the 5' RACE reads, yields one record per CDR3 protein. The top ten hold around 19% of the sample, which has roughly 700,000 distinct CDR3 sequences, roughly 19% seen once. Input material: blood, either unsorted or a sorted T cell fraction (not recorded which). These receptors all stem from a male donor with ankylosing spondylitis.

The chain uses TRBV24-1 and TRBJ2-1; D might be TRBD2 (5 bases). This CDR3 is built from 15 residues. Looked up from germline, CDR1 is KGHDR and CDR2 is SFDVKD. Trimming removed 2 bases from V and 4 bases from J, with 11 bases in between. The CDR3 region has the DNA TGTGCCACCAGTGATTCAGAGGGAGCATACAATGAGCAGTTCTTC. It specifies CATSDSEGAYNEQFF.

The CDR3 region is CASRSLGGYNSPLHF. CDR3 DNA: TGTGCCAGCAGGTCCCTAGGTGGCTATAATTCACCCCTCCACTTT. This chain connects TRBV3-1 to TRBJ1-6; D ambiguous. The V gene's germline CDR1 is LGHDT and CDR2 YNNKEL (reference sequence). Trimming cost V 6 bases and J 3 bases, with 12 bases left between them. The CDR3 covers 15 residues.

This clonotype was detected a few times. The chain has TRBV6-6 and TRBJ2-3, with TRBD2 matching over 7 bases. This CDR3 contains 12 residues. The trim removed 8 bases at V and 1 base at J, leaving 0 bases unmatched. Germline values: CDR1 MNHNY, CDR2 SVGAGI (reference sequence). CDR3 nucleotides: TGTGCCAGCGGGAGGGGCACAGATACGCAGTATTTT. Translation: CASGRGTDTQYF.

This clonotype has a handful of counts. The chain carries TRBV5-1 and TRBJ2-7; TRBD1 aligns across 9 bases. V dropped 4 bases and J dropped 0; count of bases not matched to a gene: 8. This CDR3 has 16 amino acids. Germline values: CDR1 SGHRS, CDR2 YFSETQ. The DNA for the CDR3 is TGCGCCAGCAGCAGAAGACAGGGGGGGATCTCCTACGAGCAGTACTTC. Translating it yields CASSRRQGGISYEQYF.

The chain joins TRBV20-1 to TRBJ2-1, with TRBD2 matching 10 bases. Unmatched junction bases numbered 10, after V lost 3 bases and J lost 5 bases. Germline loops: CDR1 DFQATT, CDR2 SNEGSKA (reference sequence). The CDR3 sequence is 16 residues long. This CDR3 reads CSARDKTSGLDNEQFF. CDR3 sequence (DNA): TGCAGTGCTAGGGACAAGACTAGCGGGTTGGACAATGAGCAGTTCTTC.

This clonotype was seen many times. The rearrangement joins TRBV20-1 to TRBJ2-1, with 7 positions matching TRBD2. Per the germline V gene, CDR1 is DFQATT and CDR2 is SNEGSKA (reference sequence). This CDR3 has 15 residues. With 3 bases clipped from V and 4 bases from J, the junction kept 9 bases outside the gene matches. The CDR3 reads CSASTRLAVYNEQFF. The CDR3, as DNA: TGCAGTGCTAGTACCCGGCTAGCGGTTTACAATGAGCAGTTCTTC.

There are a few counts of this clonotype. The chain recombines TRBV20-1 with TRBJ2-7, with D tentatively TRBD2 (6 bases). Trimming took 6 bases from V and 7 from J, leaving 25 bases between them. Germline-derived CDR1 and CDR2 are DFQATT and SNEGSKA (reference sequence). This CDR3 is 15 amino acids long. The CDR3 loop is CSAEGPSALSREQYF. CDR3 sequence (DNA): TGCAGTGCCGAGGGCCCTAGCGCACTTTCGAGGGAGCAGTACTTC.

This clonotype appeared a single time. V and J are TRBV3-1 and TRBJ1-2, with D possibly TRBD1 on 5 matching bases. This CDR3 is 17 amino acids long. Germline V gene sequence: CDR1 LGHDT, CDR2 YNNKEL (reference sequence). Trimming left V 0 bases short and J 0 bases short, with 14 bases between. The CDR3 DNA reads as TGTGCCAGCAGCCAAGAGGCAGGGAGGGGAGCTAACTATGGCTACACCTTC. This codes for CASSQEAGRGANYGYTF. Full variable domain (remainder filled in from reference TRBV3-1 and TRBJ1-2): DTAVSQTPKYLVTQMGNDKSIKCEQNLGHDTMYWYKQDSKKFLKIMFSYNNKELIINETVPNRFSPKSPDKAHLNLHINSLELGDSAVYFCASSQEAGRGANYGYTFGSGTRLTVV.

This clonotype was seen a few times. The V and J genes are TRBV25-1 and TRBJ2-5, with D perhaps TRBD1 (6 bases). The CDR3 is 14 amino acids. V dropped 2 bases and J dropped 10 bases, with 17 bases sitting between them. Germline lookup yields CDR1 MGHDK and CDR2 SYGVNS. The CDR3 spells CASSEAYLQGNQYF. Here the CDR3 DNA reads TGTGCCAGCAGTGAAGCTTACCTCCAGGGGAACCAGTACTTC.

The chain combines TRBV19 with TRBJ1-5; 7 bases are shared with TRBD1. CDR3 length: 17 amino acids. The V gene end was trimmed by 3 bases and the J gene end by 7 bases; junction bases not matched to a gene: 15. Looked up from germline, CDR1 is LNHDA and CDR2 is SQIVND (reference sequence). DNA of the CDR3: TGTGCCAGTAGTATCAGCCCATCTACAGGGGAGACACAGCCCCAGCATTTT. It yields the protein CASSISPSTGETQPQHF.

This clonotype was seen a handful of times. The genes are TRBV18 and TRBJ2-3; D is ambiguous. This CDR3 is 13 amino acids long. The germline gives CDR1 KGHSH, CDR2 LQKENI. V dropped 8 bases and J dropped 1 base, with 10 bases sitting between them. CDR3 region: CASGVGGTDTQYF. For the CDR3, the DNA is TGTGCCAGCGGGGTAGGTGGCACAGATACGCAGTATTTT.

The gene calls are TRBV12-3 or TRBV12-4 and TRBJ2-7; TRBD2 matches at 9 bases. The CDR3 length is 15 residues. The V gene end was trimmed by 7 bases and the J gene end by 2 bases; junction bases not matched to a gene: 9. The CDR3 DNA is TGTGCCAGCACCCCGCGGTCTAGCGGGACCTACGAGCAGTACTTC. It yields the protein CASTPRSSGTYEQYF.

This clonotype was counted at least ten times. The rearrangement uses TRBV18 and TRBJ1-2, with D possibly matching TRBD1 (6 bases). Per the germline V gene, CDR1 is KGHSH and CDR2 is LQKENI. The V and J ends lost 8 bases and 6 bases respectively, with 16 bases between them. This CDR3 spans 13 amino acids. The CDR3 DNA is TGTGCCAGCAGCCCCCAACAGGGCGATGGCTACACCTTC. The encoded protein is CASSPQQGDGYTF.

This clonotype was seen at least ten times. V gene TRBV29-1 combines with J gene TRBJ2-5; 9 nucleotides line up with TRBD1. The V gene's germline CDR1 is SQVTM and CDR2 ANQGSEA. V gave up 7 bases and J gave up 3 bases; unmatched junction bases: 9. The CDR3 totals 14 residues. The CDR3 region has the DNA TGCAGCGCCAAACAGGGGGCGATGGAAGAGACCCAGTACTTC. It specifies CSAKQGAMEETQYF.

This chain links TRBV11-2 with TRBJ2-1; no reliable D call. CDR1 SGHAT and CDR2 FQNNGV come from the germline V gene. V was trimmed by 5 bases and J by 10 bases, leaving 15 bases between them. The CDR3 covers 13 residues. The CDR3 loop is CASSPLGSGEQFF. As DNA, the CDR3 is TGTGCCAGCAGCCCACTGGGTTCCGGGGAGCAGTTCTTC.

The rearrangement links TRBV10-3 to TRBJ1-3; TRBD1 aligns across 9 bases. The length of the CDR3 is 15 residues. Germline CDR1 reads ENHRY; CDR2 reads SYGVKD. The J segment lost 8 bases and the V segment lost 4 bases, leaving 9 bases of the junction unmatched. The CDR3 sequence is CAISAPGQGRDTIYF. The CDR3 DNA reads TGTGCCATCAGTGCCCCGGGACAGGGTCGTGACACCATATATTTT.

The chain recombines TRBV2 with TRBJ2-7; D call uncertain. Between the trimmed V and J ends, which lost 4 bases and 2 bases, there was a span of 12 bases. Germline CDR1 is SNHLY and CDR2 is FYNNEI. The CDR3 is 14 residues long. The CDR3 spells CASSVRQIPYEQYF. The CDR3 nucleotides read TGTGCCAGCAGTGTGCGTCAGATCCCCTACGAGCAGTACTTC. Looking up the rest from reference TRBV2 and TRBJ2-7 gives the full variable domain: EPEVTQTPSHQVTQMGQEVILRCVPISNHLYFYWYRQILGQKVEFLVSFYNNEISEKSEIFDDQFSVERPDGSNFTLKIRSTKLEDSAMYFCASSVRQIPYEQYFGPGTRLTVT.

This clonotype came up a few times. The CDR3 region has the DNA TGTGCCAGCAGCCAGCGACAGGGAACACCTGGAAACACCATATATTTT. As protein: CASSQRQGTPGNTIYF. The chain carries TRBV28 and TRBJ1-3; 7 bases are a match to TRBD1. The CDR3 has 16 amino acids. J was trimmed by 2 bases and V by 6 bases; bases with no gene match: 10. Germline V gene lookup returns CDR1 MDHEN and CDR2 SYDVKM.

V usage is TRBV18 and J usage is TRBJ2-5; 9 bases line up with TRBD2. V lost 3 bases to trimming and J lost 5 bases; unmatched junction nucleotides: 10. Germline-derived CDR1 and CDR2 are KGHSH and LQKENI. This CDR3 contains 16 residues. The CDR3 DNA is TGTGCCAGCTCACCTCTAGCGGGATTCACGGCGGAGACCCAGTACTTC. It codes for CASSPLAGFTAETQYF.

The gene calls are TRBV18 and TRBJ2-4, with a possible D match to TRBD2 (7 bases). This CDR3 is 13 amino acids long. V was clipped by 4 bases and J by 8 bases, with 12 bases between them. Germline CDR1 reads KGHSH; CDR2 reads LQKENI. The CDR3 DNA reads TGTGCCAGCTCACAACAGGGAGGGGACATTCAGTACTTC. This encodes CASSQQGGDIQYF.

This clonotype was found many times. This sequence joins TRBV20-1 and TRBJ2-3; tentative D call: TRBD1 (6 bases). Trimming pared 6 bases from V and 2 bases from J, leaving 12 bases between. The CDR3 spans 13 residues. Germline lookup yields CDR1 DFQATT and CDR2 SNEGSKA (reference sequence). The CDR3, as DNA: TGCAGTGCAAAGGGACATAACACAGATACGCAGTATTTT. This encodes CSAKGHNTDTQYF.

The sample holds a few counts of this clonotype. The rearrangement uses TRBV2 and TRBJ2-7, with D hard to call. Trimming removed 3 bases from V and 5 bases from J, with 5 bases in between. The CDR3 is 11 residues long. Per the germline V gene, CDR1 is SNHLY and CDR2 is FYNNEI. The CDR3 spells CASSDIHEQYF. CDR3 nucleotides: TGTGCCAGCAGTGACATCCACGAGCAGTACTTC.

Only a few counts were recorded for this clonotype. The J gene is TRBJ2-7, the V gene TRBV4-1; the match to TRBD1 covers 7 bases. Germline loops: CDR1 MGHRA, CDR2 YSYEKL. The CDR3 has 15 residues. The junction had 8 bases not matched to a gene; V was cut back by 1 base and J by 5 bases. CDR3 DNA sequence: TGCGCCAGCAGCCAAGTCCCCGGACAGGTGAACGAGCAGTACTTC. Its protein is CASSQVPGQVNEQYF.

The table lists this clonotype with a few counts. The rearrangement uses TRBV20-1 and TRBJ1-6; D is unclear. Germline V gene data show CDR1 as DFQATT and CDR2 as SNEGSKA (reference sequence). This CDR3 is 11 amino acids long. Trimming took 5 bases from V and 9 from J, leaving 8 bases between them. The DNA for the CDR3 is TGCAGTGCTCTGGAGGGTTCACCCCTCCACTTT. Amino acids: CSALEGSPLHF.

This clonotype was observed a few times. This chain links TRBV6-1 with TRBJ2-1; 12 bases agree with TRBD1. CDR1 is MNHNS, CDR2 SASEGT, per germline. The V and J ends lost 8 bases and 2 bases, in that order; junction bases with no gene match: 7. This CDR3 contains 16 residues. The CDR3 DNA reads TGTGCCAGCGACGGGGACAGGGGGCGCCCCTACAATGAGCAGTTCTTC. This encodes CASDGDRGRPYNEQFF.

This clonotype was detected a few times. The J gene is TRBJ2-2, the V gene TRBV27; D is possibly TRBD1 (6 bases). Germline values: CDR1 MNHEY, CDR2 SMNVEV (reference sequence). The CDR3 sequence is 16 residues long. The germline V and J ends were trimmed by 2 bases and 6 bases, with 16 bases remaining between them. CDR3 region: CASSLRRGVLSGELFF. Here the CDR3 DNA reads TGTGCCAGCAGTTTACGCAGGGGAGTTCTTTCCGGGGAGCTGTTTTTT.

This clonotype was observed once. The chain carries TRBV14 and TRBJ2-1; D is perhaps TRBD1 or TRBD2 (5 bases each). The CDR3 totals 17 residues. The V end lost 1 base, the J end lost 3 bases, and 16 bases lay between the germline ends. Germline V gene lookup returns CDR1 SGHDN and CDR2 FVKESK. CDR3 coding DNA: TGTGCCAGCAGCCAAGCCCAGGAGTGGGGGAGCTACAATGAGCAGTTCTTC. It translates to CASSQAQEWGSYNEQFF.